A selection of T cell receptor beta chains follows, all from one sample in a study of blood T cell repertoires in COVID-19. Produced via immunoSEQ multiplex PCR; TCRdb's table is partial and in-frame only. The profile shows 13,000 or so clones, approximately 91% of them singletons. The sequenced sample consisted of peripheral blood. These receptors were taken from a human donor in a cohort sampled during active COVID-19. The CDR3 runs from the conserved cysteine through the conserved F or W. A D gene is named only where the DNA matches it firmly. Clone size is not always given. Where it is, it says once, few, many or a class for expanded clones.

clone_size	d_call	v_call	j_call	cdr3_nt	cdr3_aa
-	TRBD1	TRBV5-1	TRBJ1-1	TGCGCCAGCAGCCGGACAGGCCGGAACACTGAAGCTTTCTTT	CASSRTGRNTEAFF
-	-	TRBV7-9	TRBJ1-6	TGTGCCAGCAGCTTTCTAGGGGGGGCGAATTCACCCCTCCACTTT	CASSFLGGANSPLHF
-	TRBD2	TRBV24-1	TRBJ2-1	TGTGCCACCAGTGAGGGGACTAGCGGGAGGGCCTACAATGAGCAGTTCTTC	CATSEGTSGRAYNEQFF
-	TRBD2	TRBV7-2	TRBJ2-3	TGTGCCAGCAGCCCCACGAGCTCTAGCGGGGGCCGGGGTACGCAGTATTTT	CASSPTSSSGGRGTQYF
-	-	TRBV3-1/TRBV3-2	TRBJ2-1	TGTGCCAGCAGCCAAGGGATGGGGCTAGGAGAGCAGTTCTTC	CASSQGMGLGEQFF
-	-	TRBV9	TRBJ1-5	TGTGCCAGCAGCGTAGGAGTAGACCAGGGGCCCCAGCATTTT	CASSVGVDQGPQHF
-	-	TRBV28	TRBJ1-5	TGTGCCAGCACCGTTGAGGGTAGCAATCAGCCCCAGCATTTT	CASTVEGSNQPQHF
-	-	TRBV3-1/TRBV3-2	TRBJ1-2	TGTGCCGCGGCAGAGGAAGGCTATGGCTACACCTTC	CAAAEEGYGYTF
-	TRBD1	TRBV29-1	TRBJ2-3	TGCAGCGCACATCGGACAGGGGGCGGCACAGATACGCAGTATTTT	CSAHRTGGGTDTQYF
-	-	TRBV19	TRBJ1-5	TGTGCCAGTAGTATAGTGGCGCCCCGGGGGGATCAGCCCCAGCATTTT	CASSIVAPRGDQPQHF
-	TRBD2	TRBV6-1	TRBJ2-3	TGTGCCAGCAGTGTGGTTACTAGCGGATACACAGATACGCAGTATTTT	CASSVVTSGYTDTQYF
-	TRBD1	TRBV28	TRBJ2-7	TGTGCCAGCCGGACAGGTCTTGTCGAGCAGTACTTC	CASRTGLVEQYF
-	-	TRBV30	TRBJ2-3	TGTGCCTGGAGTGCCGGACTACAAGATACGCAGTATTTT	CAWSAGLQDTQYF
few	-	TRBV9	TRBJ2-1	TGTGCCAGCAGCGCCCTCGGGGACAACCACAATGAGCAGTTCTTC	CASSALGDNHNEQFF
-	-	TRBV2	TRBJ2-3	TGTGCCAGCAGTGAAGCGAGGGTCCCAGATACGCAGTATTTT	CASSEARVPDTQYF
-	TRBD1	TRBV6-5	TRBJ1-1	TGTGCCAGCAGGATACGGGCAGGGGGGACTGAAGCTTTCTTT	CASRIRAGGTEAFF
-	-	TRBV12-3/TRBV12-4	TRBJ2-7	TGTGCCAGCAGCTTGGACAGTAACGAGCAGTACTTC	CASSLDSNEQYF
-	-	TRBV29-1	TRBJ2-7	TGCAGCGTTGAAATTCAGGGTGGTATCTACGAGCAGTACTTC	CSVEIQGGIYEQYF
-	-	TRBV6-2/TRBV6-3	TRBJ2-7	TGTGCCAGCAGTTACGTACCCACCGCGTATTCCTACGAGCAGTACTTC	CASSYVPTAYSYEQYF
-	-	TRBV5-1	TRBJ2-2	TGCGCCAGCAAACAGGGGAACACCGGGGAGCTGTTTTTT	CASKQGNTGELFF
-	TRBD1	TRBV2	TRBJ1-1	TGTGCCAGCAATAGACAGGGAGGGAACACTGAAGCTTTCTTT	CASNRQGGNTEAFF
-	-	TRBV21-1	TRBJ1-6	TGTGCCAGCAGTCTCTCGACGGGGACAGGGTCCAATTCACCCCTCCACTTT	CASSLSTGTGSNSPLHF
-	TRBD1	TRBV27	TRBJ2-3	TGTGCCAGCAGTTCTTACAGGGGATTCACAGATACGCAGTATTTT	CASSSYRGFTDTQYF
-	-	TRBV5-5	TRBJ1-1	TGTGCCAGCAGCTTGCGTCCCTGGAACACTGAAGCTTTCTTT	CASSLRPWNTEAFF
-	TRBD2	TRBV5-1	TRBJ2-7	TGCGCCAGCAGCAACGGACTAGCGGGAGAATACGAGCAGTACTTC	CASSNGLAGEYEQYF
-	-	TRBV28	TRBJ2-7	TGTGCCAGCAGTTCGTCAACAGGGAACTACTCCTACGAGCAGTACTTC	CASSSSTGNYSYEQYF
-	-	TRBV3-1/TRBV3-2	TRBJ2-6	TGTGCCAGCAGCCCAGGTGGCTCTGGGGCCAACGTCCTGACTTTC	CASSPGGSGANVLTF
-	TRBD1	TRBV29-1	TRBJ2-5	TGCAGCGCGGGACAGGGGAGCGAGACCCAGTACTTC	CSAGQGSETQYF
-	TRBD2	TRBV6-1	TRBJ2-1	TGTGCCAGCAGTGAAGGTACTAGCGGGGGGGCCGATGAGCAGTTCTTC	CASSEGTSGGADEQFF
-	TRBD2	TRBV14	TRBJ2-3	TGTGCCAGCAGCCAATATCGACTAGCGGGGCGCACAGATACGCAGTATTTT	CASSQYRLAGRTDTQYF
-	TRBD1	TRBV24-1	TRBJ2-5	TGTGCCACCAGTCAGCCAAGGGACAGGAGGTCAGAGACCCAGTACTTC	CATSQPRDRRSETQYF
-	TRBD1	TRBV28	TRBJ2-7	TGTGCCAGCACCCCGGGACAGGCCTCCTACGAGCAGTACTTC	CASTPGQASYEQYF
-	-	TRBV20-1	TRBJ2-1	TGCAGTGCTAGTGGTCCCAGGGTCGGTAGGGTCGAAGACAATGAGCAGTTCTTC	CSASGPRVGRVEDNEQFF
-	TRBD2	TRBV29-1	TRBJ2-2	TGCAGCATAATAGCGGGGGGGAACACCGGGGAGCTGTTTTTT	CSIIAGGNTGELFF
-	-	TRBV9	TRBJ2-1	TGTGCCAGCAGCGTATTCGTGGGGGCAGGAAACAATGAGCAGTTCTTC	CASSVFVGAGNNEQFF
-	TRBD2	TRBV11-2	TRBJ2-3	TGTGCCAGCAGCCCCGGGACTAGCGGGAGATCGAGCGCAGATACGCAGTATTTT	CASSPGTSGRSSADTQYF
-	-	TRBV19	TRBJ1-2	TGTGCCAGTAACCCCGGGTATCAGAAAATCTATGGCTACACCTTC	CASNPGYQKIYGYTF
-	TRBD2	TRBV7-2	TRBJ2-7	TGTGCCAGCAGCCCCCGTAATAGCGGGGTCCACGAGCAGTACTTC	CASSPRNSGVHEQYF
-	-	TRBV4-1	TRBJ2-1	TGCGCCAGCAGCCAAGAAGGACTCCTGAATGAGCAGTTCTTC	CASSQEGLLNEQFF
-	-	TRBV28	TRBJ2-2	TGTGCCAGCAGTTCCCAAGGAGTTTGGGGGGCCGGGGAGCTGTTTTTT	CASSSQGVWGAGELFF
-	TRBD1	TRBV24-1	TRBJ2-5	TGTGCCACCAGTGATGTCGGGACAGACCAAGAGACCCAGTACTTC	CATSDVGTDQETQYF
-	TRBD2	TRBV3-1/TRBV3-2	TRBJ2-4	TGTGCCAGCAGCCAAACTAGCGGGAGAGGGGACATTCAGTACTTC	CASSQTSGRGDIQYF
-	TRBD1	TRBV6-1	TRBJ2-2	TGTGCCAGCAGTGAAGGGGTCATCCGGACAGGGGCCGGGGAGCTGTTTTTT	CASSEGVIRTGAGELFF
-	-	TRBV29-1	TRBJ1-2	TGCAGCGTTGAATATGGGCAGGGACTCGGCTACACCTTC	CSVEYGQGLGYTF
-	TRBD2	TRBV30	TRBJ2-7	TGTGCCTGGAGTGCTTCCCGGGGTTTCGGCGGGGGTTACTCCTACGAGCAGTACTTC	CAWSASRGFGGGYSYEQYF